The subject of this entry is one T cell receptor beta chain. What it binds is not known. Method: immunoSEQ multiplex PCR; TCRdb's copy keeps in-frame clones and lacks some. The data contain just under 150,000 clones, roughly 87% of them singletons. The CDR3 runs to 12 residues. Trimming took off 3 bases at V and 8 bases at J, with 8 bases between the two ends. CDR1 SGHAT and CDR2 FQNNGV come from the germline V gene. The data belong to a study of T cell responses to AZD1222 COVID-19 vaccine. General observations from the study: Females outnumbered males among donors, who were mostly white British; clonal diversity was possibly underestimated. Nearly half of spike-specific TCRs reportedly go after variant regions that carry no mutations. Two AZD1222 doses significantly raised spike-specific TCR breadth and depth over controls. At 160-218 and 743-854, vaccine-associated CD4 TCRs were dominant, and they spanned spike.

V and J are TRBV11-2 and TRBJ2-1; D is undetermined. Material: peripheral blood, obtained 28 days after the second dose of the MenACWY control vaccine. The source is an adult who received the MenACWY meningococcal vaccine as a control. The CDR3 protein is CASSLMGYEQFF. CDR3 nucleotide sequence: TGTGCCAGCAGCTTGATGGGTTATGAGCAGTTCTTC.